This T cell receptor (beta chain) came from a study of monozygotic twins with inflammatory bowel disease. General observations from the study: Versus healthy twins, IBD patients showed fewer clonotypes shared with others, especially with disease activity. Telling different T cell subtypes apart from each other was not possible.

Eight distinct reactions (per sample) were used to make the cDNA. TCRdb reprocessed the 5' RACE reads; each CDR3 protein has one entry and no DNA is given. Reported are nearly 45,000 distinct CDR3 sequences; the ten largest clones contain less than 6.5%. Germline CDR1 is SGHDT and CDR2 is YYEEEE. The CDR3 sequence is 15 residues long. About this clonotype itself: Antigen unknown.

The origin of this receptor is a human donor with ulcerative colitis or Crohn's disease, or a healthy co-twin of an affected twin (not recorded which). V is TRBV5-6 and J is TRBJ2-1. Sequenced input: blood. The CDR3 is CASSYLESPYNEQFF.